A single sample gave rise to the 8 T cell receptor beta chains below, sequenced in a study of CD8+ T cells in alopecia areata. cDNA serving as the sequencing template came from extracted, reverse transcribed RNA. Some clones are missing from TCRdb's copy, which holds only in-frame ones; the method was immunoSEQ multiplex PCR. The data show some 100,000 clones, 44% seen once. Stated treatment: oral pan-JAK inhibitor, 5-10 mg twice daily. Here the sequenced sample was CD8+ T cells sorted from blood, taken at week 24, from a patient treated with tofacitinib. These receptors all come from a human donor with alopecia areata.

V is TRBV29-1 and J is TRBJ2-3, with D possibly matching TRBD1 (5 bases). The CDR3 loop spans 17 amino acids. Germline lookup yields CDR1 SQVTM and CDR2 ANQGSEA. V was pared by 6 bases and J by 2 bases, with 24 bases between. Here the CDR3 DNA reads TGCAGCGTAGCGCCTGTTCCAGGGTATTTTGCCACAGATACGCAGTATTTT. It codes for CSVAPVPGYFATDTQYF.

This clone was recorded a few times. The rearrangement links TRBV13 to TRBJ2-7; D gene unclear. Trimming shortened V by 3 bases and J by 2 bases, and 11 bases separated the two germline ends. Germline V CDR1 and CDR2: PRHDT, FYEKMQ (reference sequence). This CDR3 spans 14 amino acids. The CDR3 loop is CASSFRRAPYEQYF. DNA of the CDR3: TGTGCCAGCAGCTTCCGCCGGGCCCCCTACGAGCAGTACTTC.

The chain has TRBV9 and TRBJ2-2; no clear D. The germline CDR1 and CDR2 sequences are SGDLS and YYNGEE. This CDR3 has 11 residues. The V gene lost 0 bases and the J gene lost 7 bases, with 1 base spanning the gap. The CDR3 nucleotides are TGTGCCAGCAGCGTAGTCGGGGAGCTGTTTTTT. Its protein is CASSVVGELFF. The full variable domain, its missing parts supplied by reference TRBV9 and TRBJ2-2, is DSGVTQTPKHLITATGQRVTLRCSPRSGDLSVYWYQQSLDQGLQFLIQYYNGEERAKGNILERFSAQQFPDLHSELNLSSLELGDSALYFCASSVVGELFFGEGSRLTVL.

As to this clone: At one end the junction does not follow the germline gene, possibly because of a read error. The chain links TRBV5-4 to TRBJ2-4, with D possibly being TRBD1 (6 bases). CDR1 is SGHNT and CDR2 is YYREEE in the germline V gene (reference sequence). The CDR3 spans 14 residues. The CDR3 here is CASSPRTDFNIQYF. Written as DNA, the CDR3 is TGCGCCAGCAGCCCTCGGACAGACTTTAACATTCAGTACTTC.

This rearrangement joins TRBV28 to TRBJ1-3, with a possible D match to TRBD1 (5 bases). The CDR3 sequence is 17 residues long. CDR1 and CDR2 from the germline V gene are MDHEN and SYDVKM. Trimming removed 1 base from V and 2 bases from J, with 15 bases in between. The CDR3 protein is CASSLSSRGKPGNTIYF. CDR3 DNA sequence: TGTGCCAGCAGTTTATCCTCGCGGGGGAAACCTGGAAACACCATATATTTT.

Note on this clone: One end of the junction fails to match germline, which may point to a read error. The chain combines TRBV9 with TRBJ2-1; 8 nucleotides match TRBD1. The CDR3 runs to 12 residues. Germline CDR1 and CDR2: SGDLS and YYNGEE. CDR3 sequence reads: CASSVGTGQEIF. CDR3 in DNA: TGTGCCAGCAGCGTAGGGACGGGACAGGAGATCTTC.

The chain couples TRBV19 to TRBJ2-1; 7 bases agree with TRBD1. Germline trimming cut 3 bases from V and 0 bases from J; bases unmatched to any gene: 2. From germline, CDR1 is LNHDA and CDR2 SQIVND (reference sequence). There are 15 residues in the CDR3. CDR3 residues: CASSMTGSSYNEQFF. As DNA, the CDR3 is TGTGCCAGTAGTATGACAGGGAGCTCCTACAATGAGCAGTTCTTC.

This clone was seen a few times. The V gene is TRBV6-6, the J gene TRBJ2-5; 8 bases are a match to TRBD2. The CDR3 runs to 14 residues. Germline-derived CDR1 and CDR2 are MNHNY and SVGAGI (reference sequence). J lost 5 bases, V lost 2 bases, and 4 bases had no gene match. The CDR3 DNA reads TGTGCCAGCAGTTACGGAGCGGGAGATGAGACCCAGTACTTC. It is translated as CASSYGAGDETQYF.